This T cell receptor (beta chain) was obtained from a study of blood T cell repertoires in COVID-19. Looking at the study overall: Samples came from the United States, Italy and Spain, spanning acute and convalescent COVID-19. PBMCs, B-cell-depleted T cells, or T cells provided the cDNA or gDNA that made up the material.

In germline, CDR1 is GTSNPN, CDR2 SVGIG (reference sequence). Trimming pared 4 bases from V and 0 bases from J, leaving 10 bases between. The CDR3 length is 14 residues. As originally analysed: For nucleated cells, counts were estimated from reference gene primer amplification. TCRdb's table, derived via immunoSEQ multiplex PCR, lists solely in-frame clones and lacks some. Clone size and the V and J calls come from that table; the DNA yielded D and trimming. Of roughly 71,000 clones listed, more than 80% are singletons. V usage is TRBV30 and J usage is TRBJ2-4; D call uncertain. The source of this sequence is a young man with acute or convalescent COVID-19. The sequencing input was peripheral blood. The CDR3 reads CAWNSNIAKNIQYF. The CDR3 bases are TGTGCCTGGAACAGTAATATAGCCAAAAACATTCAGTACTTC.